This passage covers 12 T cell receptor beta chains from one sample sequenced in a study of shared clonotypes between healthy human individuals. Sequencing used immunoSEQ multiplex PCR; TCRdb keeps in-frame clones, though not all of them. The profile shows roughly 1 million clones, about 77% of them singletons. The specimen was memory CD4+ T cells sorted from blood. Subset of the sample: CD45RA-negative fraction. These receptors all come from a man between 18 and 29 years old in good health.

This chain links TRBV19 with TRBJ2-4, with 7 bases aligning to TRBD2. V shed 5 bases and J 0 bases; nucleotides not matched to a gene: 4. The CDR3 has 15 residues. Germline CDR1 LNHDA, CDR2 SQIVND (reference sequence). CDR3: CASSSSGGAKNIQYF. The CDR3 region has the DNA TGTGCCAGTAGTTCTAGCGGCGGAGCCAAAAACATTCAGTACTTC.

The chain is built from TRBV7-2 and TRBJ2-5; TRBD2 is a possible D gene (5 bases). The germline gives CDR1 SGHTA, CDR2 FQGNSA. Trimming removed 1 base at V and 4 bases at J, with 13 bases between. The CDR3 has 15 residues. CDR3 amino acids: CASSLVVLGLETQYF. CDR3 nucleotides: TGTGCCAGCAGCTTAGTGGTACTAGGCCTAGAGACCCAGTACTTC.

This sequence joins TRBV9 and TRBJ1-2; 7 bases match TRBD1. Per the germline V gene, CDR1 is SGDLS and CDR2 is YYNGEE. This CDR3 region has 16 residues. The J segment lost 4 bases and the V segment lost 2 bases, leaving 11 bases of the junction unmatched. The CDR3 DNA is TGTGCCAGCAGCGTGACGACAGGGAGTAATACCTATGGCTACACCTTC. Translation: CASSVTTGSNTYGYTF.

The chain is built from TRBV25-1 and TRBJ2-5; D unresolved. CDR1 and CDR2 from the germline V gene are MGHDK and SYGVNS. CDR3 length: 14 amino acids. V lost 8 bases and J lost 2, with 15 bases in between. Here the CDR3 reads CASSFRRSQETQYF. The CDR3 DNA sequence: TGTGCCAGCTCCTTTCGGCGGTCACAAGAGACCCAGTACTTC. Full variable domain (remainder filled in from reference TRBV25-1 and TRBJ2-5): EADIYQTPRYLVIGTGKKITLECSQTMGHDKMYWYQQDPGMELHLIHYSYGVNSTEKGDLSSESTVSRIRTEHFPLTLESARPSHTSQYLCASSFRRSQETQYFGPGTRLLVL.

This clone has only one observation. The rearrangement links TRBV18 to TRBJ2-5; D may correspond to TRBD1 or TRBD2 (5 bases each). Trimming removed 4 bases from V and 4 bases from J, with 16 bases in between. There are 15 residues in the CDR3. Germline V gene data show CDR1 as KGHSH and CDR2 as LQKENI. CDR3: CASSLHRGPGETQYF. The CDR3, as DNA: TGTGCCAGCTCACTCCACCGGGGCCCCGGAGAGACCCAGTACTTC.

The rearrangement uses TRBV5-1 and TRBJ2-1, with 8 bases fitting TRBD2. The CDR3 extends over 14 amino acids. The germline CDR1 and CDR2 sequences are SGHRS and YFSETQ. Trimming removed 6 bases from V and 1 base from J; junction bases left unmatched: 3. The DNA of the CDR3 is TGCGCCAGCACCACTAGCGGATCCTACAATGAGCAGTTCTTC. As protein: CASTTSGSYNEQFF.

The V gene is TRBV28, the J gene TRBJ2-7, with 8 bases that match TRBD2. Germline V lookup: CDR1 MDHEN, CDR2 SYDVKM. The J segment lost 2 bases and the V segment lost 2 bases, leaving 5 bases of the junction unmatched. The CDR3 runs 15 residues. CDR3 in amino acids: CASSLAGGAPYEQYF. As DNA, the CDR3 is TGTGCCAGCAGTTTAGCGGGGGGCGCTCCCTACGAGCAGTACTTC. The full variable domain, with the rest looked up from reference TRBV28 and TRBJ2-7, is DVKVTQSSRYLVKRTGEKVFLECVQDMDHENMFWYRQDPGLGLRLIYFSYDVKMKEKGDIPEGYSVSREKKERFSLILESASTNQTSMYLCASSLAGGAPYEQYFGPGTRLTVT.

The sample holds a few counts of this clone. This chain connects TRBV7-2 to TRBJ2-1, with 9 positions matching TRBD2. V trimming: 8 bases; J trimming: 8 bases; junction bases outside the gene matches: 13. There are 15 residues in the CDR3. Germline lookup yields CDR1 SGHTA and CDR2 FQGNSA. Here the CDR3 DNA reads TGTGCCAGCTCAAATAGCGGGAGTTATACAGATGAGCAGTTCTTC. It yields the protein CASSNSGSYTDEQFF.

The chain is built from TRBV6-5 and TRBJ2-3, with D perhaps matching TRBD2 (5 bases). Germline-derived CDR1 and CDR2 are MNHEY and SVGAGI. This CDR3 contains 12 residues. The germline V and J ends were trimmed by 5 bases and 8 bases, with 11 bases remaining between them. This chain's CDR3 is CASSRLGSTQYF. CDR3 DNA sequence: TGTGCCAGCAGTCGTCTGGGGAGTACGCAGTATTTT.

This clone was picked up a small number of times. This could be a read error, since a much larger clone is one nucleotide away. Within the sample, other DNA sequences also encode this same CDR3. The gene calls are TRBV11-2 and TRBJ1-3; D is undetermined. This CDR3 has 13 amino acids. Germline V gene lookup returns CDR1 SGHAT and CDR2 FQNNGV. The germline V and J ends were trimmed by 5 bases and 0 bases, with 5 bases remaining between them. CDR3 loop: CASSVSSGNTIYF. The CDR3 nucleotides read TGTGCCAGCAGCGTCAGCTCTGGAAACACCATATATTTT.

As DNA, the CDR3 is TGTGCCAGCAGCTTATGGGGATCTAATGAAAAACTGTTTTTT. Its translation is CASSLWGSNEKLFF. The chain couples TRBV7-9 to TRBJ1-4; D is ambiguous. V shed 2 bases and J shed 3 bases, with 7 bases lying between them. Germline V CDR1 and CDR2: SEHNR, FQNEAQ (reference sequence). The CDR3 runs 14 residues.

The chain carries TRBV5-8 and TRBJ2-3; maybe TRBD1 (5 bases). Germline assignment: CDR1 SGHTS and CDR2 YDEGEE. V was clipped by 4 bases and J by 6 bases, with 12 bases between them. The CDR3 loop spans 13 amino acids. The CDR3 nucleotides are TGTGCCAGCAGCAGGGGTTACAGGGATACGCAGTATTTT. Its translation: CASSRGYRDTQYF.